The next 29 T cell receptor beta chains were all read from a single sample in a study of T-cell reconstitution after alpha-beta-depleted transplantation in children. Unique molecular identifiers were incorporated during preparation of the TCRbeta library. TCRdb processed the PCR reads anew with MiXCR; each CDR3 protein has one entry. Among hundreds of thousands of distinct CDR3 sequences listed, approximately 8.4% were seen once. Specimen: PBMCs, mostly from graft donor cells, collected 360 days after TCRalphabeta/CD19-depleted stem cell transplant. The receptors originated from a male patient aged 2 to 9 who had a stem cell transplant for acute myeloid leukemia, so the T cells may come from the graft donor.

This clonotype appeared a few times. This chain joins TRBV5-1 and TRBJ2-2, with 7 bases fitting TRBD2. V lost 0 bases and J lost 8; bases outside the gene matches: 1. Germline CDR1 and CDR2: SGHRS and YFSETQ. CDR3 size: 13 residues. As DNA, the CDR3 is TGCGCCAGCAGCTTGGAGCGGGATGGGGAGCTGTTTTTT. Residues: CASSLERDGELFF.

This clonotype was recorded a few times. The genes are TRBV6-1 and TRBJ2-3, with 10 bases fitting TRBD1. The CDR3 spans 16 residues. Germline trimming cut 5 bases from V and 6 bases from J; bases unmatched to any gene: 11. The germline gives CDR1 MNHNS, CDR2 SASEGT. This chain's CDR3 is CASSQLPGTGADTQYF. The CDR3 DNA is TGTGCCAGCAGTCAGCTCCCCGGGACAGGGGCGGATACGCAGTATTTT.

This clonotype has a handful of counts. V gene TRBV6-2 or TRBV6-3 combines with J gene TRBJ2-3; no clear D gene. The germline V gene has CDR1 MNHEY and CDR2 SVGEGT. Trimming shortened V by 2 bases and J by 2 bases, and 5 bases separated the two germline ends. This CDR3 region has 13 residues. The chain's CDR3 is CASSYRNTDTQYF. DNA of the CDR3: TGTGCCAGCAGTTACCGGAACACAGATACGCAGTATTTT.

This clonotype was picked up a small number of times. V is TRBV5-5 and J is TRBJ2-1, with D possibly TRBD2 on 6 matching bases. V was pared by 3 bases and J by 6 bases, with 19 bases between. From germline, CDR1 is SGHKS and CDR2 YYEKEE (reference sequence). The CDR3 has 16 residues. The CDR3 sequence: CASSSQTRITGNEQFF. The CDR3, as DNA: TGTGCCAGCAGCTCCCAGACTAGAATAACAGGCAATGAGCAGTTCTTC. Using reference TRBV5-5 and TRBJ2-1 for the parts outside the CDR3, the full variable domain is DAGVTQSPTHLIKTRGQQVTLRCSPISGHKSVSWYQQVLGQGPQFIFQYYEKEERGRGNFPDRFSARQFPNYSSELNVNALLLGDSALYLCASSSQTRITGNEQFFGPGTRLTVL.

This clonotype appeared many times. The rearrangement joins TRBV9 to TRBJ1-3; 8 nucleotides line up with TRBD1. The CDR3 contains 14 residues. V was clipped by 2 bases and J by 5 bases; unmatched bases: 3. Germline lookup yields CDR1 SGDLS and CDR2 YYNGEE. The CDR3 reads CASSVGQGRNTIYF. CDR3 in DNA: TGTGCCAGCAGCGTCGGACAGGGACGAAACACCATATATTTT.

This clonotype has a handful of counts. V and J are TRBV7-9 and TRBJ1-1, with TRBD1 matching 8 bases. The junction had 9 bases not matched to a gene; V was cut back by 5 bases and J by 1 base. The CDR3 is 16 residues long. CDR1 is SEHNR and CDR2 is FQNEAQ in the germline V gene (reference sequence). The CDR3 nucleotides read TGTGCCAGCAGCCCCAACCGGGACAGGACGAACACTGAAGCTTTCTTT. Translated, it gives CASSPNRDRTNTEAFF.

The CDR3 DNA is TGTGCCAGCAGCCCAGGGACAGCCATACAAGAGACCCAGTACTTC. It is translated as CASSPGTAIQETQYF. This chain uses TRBV11-1 with TRBJ2-5; 7 bases line up with TRBD1. Trimming cost V 5 bases and J 2 bases; bases outside gene matches: 8. The CDR3 spans 15 residues. Germline CDR1 SGHAT, CDR2 FQDESV (reference sequence).

This clonotype was detected many times. V usage is TRBV20-1 and J usage is TRBJ2-2; 9 nucleotides line up with TRBD1. The length of the CDR3 is 15 residues. CDR1 and CDR2 (germline): DFQATT, SNEGSKA (reference sequence). V lost 2 bases to trimming and J lost 5 bases; unmatched junction nucleotides: 6. In nucleotides, the CDR3 is TGCAGTGCTAGAAATCCGGGACAGGGTACCGGGGAGCTGTTTTTT. This translates into CSARNPGQGTGELFF.

This clonotype came up a few times. V usage is TRBV20-1 and J usage is TRBJ1-4; 7 nucleotides match TRBD1. From germline, CDR1 is DFQATT and CDR2 SNEGSKA (reference sequence). The CDR3 consists of 13 residues. Trimming cost V 7 bases and J 1 base; bases outside gene matches: 3. The CDR3: CSGGTVTNEKLFF. In DNA form, the CDR3 reads TGCAGTGGCGGGACAGTAACTAATGAAAAACTGTTTTTT.

This chain links TRBV20-1 with TRBJ1-3; the D gene is possibly TRBD1 (6 bases). Deletions cut 8 bases from V and 2 bases from J, with 13 bases between. There are 13 residues in the CDR3. The V gene's germline CDR1 is DFQATT and CDR2 SNEGSKA (reference sequence). In DNA form, the CDR3 reads TGCAGTACCCCCGGGACACCTGGAAACACCATATATTTT. Its protein product is CSTPGTPGNTIYF.

This clonotype has at least ten counts. The genes are TRBV15 and TRBJ2-1; tentatively, D is TRBD2 (6 bases). Germline V lookup: CDR1 LNHNV, CDR2 YYDKDF (reference sequence). Trimming removed 1 base at V and 0 bases at J, with 10 bases between. The CDR3 covers 16 residues. The CDR3 here is CATSRGGESSYNEQFF. As DNA, the CDR3 is TGTGCCACCAGCAGAGGCGGGGAGAGCTCCTACAATGAGCAGTTCTTC.

V is TRBV9 and J is TRBJ2-3; 8 nucleotides align to TRBD2. Looked up from germline, CDR1 is SGDLS and CDR2 is YYNGEE. The trim removed 1 base at V and 2 bases at J, leaving 3 bases unmatched. The CDR3 consists of 15 residues. CDR3: CASSVRLANTDTQYF. As DNA, the CDR3 is TGTGCCAGCAGCGTACGACTAGCGAACACAGATACGCAGTATTTT.

There are many counts of this clonotype. This chain connects TRBV27 to TRBJ1-5, with D perhaps matching TRBD1 (6 bases). The V and J ends lost 3 bases and 6 bases respectively, with 12 bases between them. CDR1 MNHEY and CDR2 SMNVEV come from the germline V gene (reference sequence). This CDR3 comprises 14 residues. CDR3 DNA sequence: TGTGCCAGCAGTTTTCGACAGGCTGGTCAGCCCCAGCATTTT. It is translated as CASSFRQAGQPQHF.

The chain links TRBV5-1 to TRBJ1-5; 8 positions agree with TRBD1. The CDR3 spans 16 residues. The V segment lost 2 bases and the J segment 1 base; nucleotides outside the gene matches: 5. Germline assignment: CDR1 SGHRS and CDR2 YFSETQ. The CDR3 sequence: CASSLNPGGSNQPQHF. The DNA of the CDR3 is TGCGCCAGCAGCTTAAATCCAGGGGGCAGCAATCAGCCCCAGCATTTT. The variable domain in full, completed from reference TRBV5-1 and TRBJ1-5, reads KAGVTQTPRYLIKTRGQQVTLSCSPISGHRSVSWYQQTPGQGLQFLFEYFSETQRNKGNFPGRFSGRQFSNSRSEMNVSTLELGDSALYLCASSLNPGGSNQPQHFGDGTRLSIL.

The chain links TRBV7-9 to TRBJ2-3; tentatively, D is TRBD2 (5 bases). Germline V lookup: CDR1 SEHNR, CDR2 FQNEAQ (reference sequence). The CDR3 has 13 residues. The V end was cut by 5 bases, the J end by 6 bases, with 12 bases between. CDR3 coding DNA: TGTGCCAGCAGCGCGTCCGGGATCGATACGCAGTATTTT. Amino acids: CASSASGIDTQYF.

In its sample, this clonotype was seen many times. V usage is TRBV5-1 and J usage is TRBJ2-2, with 9 positions matching TRBD1. With 0 bases clipped from V and 3 bases from J, the junction kept 3 bases outside the gene matches. The CDR3 has 16 residues. From germline, CDR1 is SGHRS and CDR2 YFSETQ. The CDR3 loop is CASSLDRTGDTGELFF. The DNA for the CDR3 is TGCGCCAGCAGCTTGGATAGGACAGGGGACACCGGGGAGCTGTTTTTT. The full variable domain, completed using reference TRBV5-1 and TRBJ2-2, is KAGVTQTPRYLIKTRGQQVTLSCSPISGHRSVSWYQQTPGQGLQFLFEYFSETQRNKGNFPGRFSGRQFSNSRSEMNVSTLELGDSALYLCASSLDRTGDTGELFFGEGSRLTVL.

This clonotype has a count of ten or more. The J gene is TRBJ2-7, the V gene TRBV4-1; tentative D call: TRBD2 (6 bases). Germline CDR1 and CDR2: MGHRA and YSYEKL. The CDR3 spans 13 residues. The V end was cut by 2 bases, the J end by 1 base, with 6 bases between. This CDR3 reads CASSQRGSYEQYF. CDR3 DNA: TGCGCCAGCAGCCAACGGGGGTCCTACGAGCAGTACTTC.

This clonotype has at least ten counts. The V call is TRBV9, the J call TRBJ1-2; D gene ambiguous. Germline-derived CDR1 and CDR2 are SGDLS and YYNGEE. The V end lost 5 bases, the J end lost 1 base, and 3 bases lay between the germline ends. The CDR3 totals 11 residues. The CDR3 loop is CASRSNYGYTF. The CDR3 coding sequence is TGTGCCAGCAGAAGTAACTATGGCTACACCTTC.

This clonotype was seen ten or more times. V and J are TRBV20-1 and TRBJ2-5; the D call may be TRBD1 or TRBD2 (5 bases each). This CDR3 region has 17 residues. Germline V CDR1 and CDR2: DFQATT, SNEGSKA (reference sequence). Trimming shortened V by 3 bases and J by 1 base, and 21 bases separated the two germline ends. Here the CDR3 reads CSASVLSRDGVQETQYF. For the CDR3, the DNA is TGCAGTGCTAGTGTTCTCTCCCGGGACGGGGTCCAAGAGACCCAGTACTTC.

This clonotype was counted only a few times. The chain uses TRBV7-6 and TRBJ2-7; either TRBD1 or TRBD2 may fit D (5 bases each). Germline V gives CDR1 SGHVS, CDR2 FNYEAQ. The CDR3 runs to 13 residues. Trimming removed 1 base at V and 7 bases at J, with 11 bases between. CDR3 in DNA: TGTGCCAGCAGCTTAGTACGGGACGAGGAGCAGTACTTC. As protein: CASSLVRDEEQYF. The full variable domain, completed using reference TRBV7-6 and TRBJ2-7, is GAGVSQSPRYKVTKRGQDVALRCDPISGHVSLYWYRQALGQGPEFLTYFNYEAQQDKSGLPNDRFSAERPEGSISTLTIQRTEQRDSAMYRCASSLVRDEEQYFGPGTRLTVT.

The chain joins TRBV20-1 to TRBJ2-7; D gene uncertain. V gave up 0 bases and J gave up 3 bases, with 6 bases separating them. The CDR3 loop spans 12 amino acids. Germline V CDR1 and CDR2: DFQATT, SNEGSKA (reference sequence). The DNA of the CDR3 is TGCAGTGCTAGAGATGGCGTCTACGAGCAGTACTTC. Its protein is CSARDGVYEQYF.

The rearrangement joins TRBV7-2 to TRBJ1-1; unclear D gene. V shed 3 bases and J shed 2 bases, with 7 bases lying between them. CDR1 SGHTA and CDR2 FQGNSA come from the germline V gene. This CDR3 has 13 residues. Written as DNA, the CDR3 is TGTGCCAGCAGCTTTGTGGGAAACACTGAAGCTTTCTTT. Translation: CASSFVGNTEAFF.

This clonotype was seen once. The V and J genes are TRBV6-9 and TRBJ2-5, with 8 bases fitting TRBD1. Looked up from germline, CDR1 is MNHGY and CDR2 is SVAAGI. The CDR3 has 12 amino acids. V was pared by 5 bases and J by 10 bases, with 6 bases of the junction left unmatched. CDR3 protein: CASSEDRAGQYF. CDR3 nucleotides: TGTGCCAGCAGTGAGGACAGGGCGGGCCAGTACTTC.

This clonotype showed up many times. The rearrangement joins TRBV12-3 or TRBV12-4 to TRBJ2-2, with 7 positions matching TRBD2. CDR3 length equals 15 residues. The junction had 7 bases not matched to a gene; V was cut back by 5 bases and J by 4 bases. CDR3 DNA: TGTGCCAGCAGTGTCCAGGGAGGGTTCACCGGGGAGCTGTTTTTT. It specifies CASSVQGGFTGELFF.

There are many counts of this clonotype. CDR3 loop: CASSYTGGRLAFF. The CDR3 nucleotides are TGTGCCAGCAGTTACACAGGTGGCCGTCTCGCTTTCTTT. The rearrangement links TRBV2 to TRBJ1-1; TRBD1 is a possible D gene (5 bases). The CDR3 has 13 amino acids. V lost 5 bases, J lost 11 bases, and 18 bases lay in between. Germline V gene lookup returns CDR1 SNHLY and CDR2 FYNNEI. The variable domain in full, completed from reference TRBV2 and TRBJ1-1, reads EPEVTQTPSHQVTQMGQEVILRCVPISNHLYFYWYRQILGQKVEFLVSFYNNEISEKSEIFDDQFSVERPDGSNFTLKIRSTKLEDSAMYFCASSYTGGRLAFFGQGTRLTVV.

This clonotype was recorded a few times. The gene calls are TRBV10-3 and TRBJ2-3; D may be TRBD2 (6 bases). CDR1 is ENHRY, CDR2 SYGVKD, per germline. V lost 7 bases and J lost 1, with 12 bases in between. The CDR3 length is 14 residues. The CDR3 DNA reads as TGTGCCATCATGGCGGGAACGCGCACAGATACGCAGTATTTT. This gives the protein CAIMAGTRTDTQYF.

This clonotype was detected ten times or more. The chain has TRBV4-3 and TRBJ2-7; weak D call: TRBD1 (5 bases). This CDR3 contains 14 residues. Trimming cost V 1 base and J 4 bases, with 11 bases left between them. Germline V gene lookup returns CDR1 LGHNA and CDR2 YSLEER. The CDR3 coding sequence is TGCGCCAGCAGCCAAGGGACAACTGATTACGAGCAGTACTTC. It specifies CASSQGTTDYEQYF.

This clonotype was detected only once. With a much larger clone just one base away, this may be a read error. The V gene is TRBV13, the J gene TRBJ1-4; tentatively, D is TRBD1 (6 bases). The germline V gene has CDR1 PRHDT and CDR2 FYEKMQ (reference sequence). The CDR3 runs 16 residues. The CDR3 region is CASSSPRGGTNEKLLF. The CDR3 DNA reads TGTGCCAGCAGCTCTCCCAGGGGCGGGACTAATGAAAAACTGTTATTT.

As concerns this clonotype: One junction end does not reproduce the germline sequence, and a read error may be involved. The CDR3 coding sequence is TGTGCCAGCTCACCTGGACAGGGCCCCACTTACGAGCAGAACTTC. Translating it yields CASSPGQGPTYEQNF. The V and J genes are TRBV18 and TRBJ2-7; 8 nucleotides line up with TRBD1. Germline V lookup: CDR1 KGHSH, CDR2 LQKENI. CDR3 length equals 15 residues.